What follows are 20 T cell receptor beta chains derived from one specimen sequenced in a study of cytomegalovirus exposure and HLA in healthy donors. The PCR used 60 Vbeta and 13 Jbeta primers. Clones were sequenced by immunoSEQ multiplex PCR, and TCRdb holds only the in-frame ones, with some missing. This sample has under 150,000 clones, with more than 80% found just once. Sequencing was performed on PBMCs. The source of these receptors is a woman in her thirties or forties in good health and CMV-seropositive.

The chain uses TRBV9 and TRBJ1-1, with unresolved D. Germline lookup yields CDR1 SGDLS and CDR2 YYNGEE. The length of the CDR3 is 14 residues. V gave up 1 base and J gave up 5 bases, with 12 bases separating them. DNA for the CDR3: TGTGCCAGCAGCGTAAGTCGGGGAGGGACTGAAGCTTTCTTT. Translated: CASSVSRGGTEAFF. The complete variable domain, with remaining parts taken from reference TRBV9 and TRBJ1-1, reads DSGVTQTPKHLITATGQRVTLRCSPRSGDLSVYWYQQSLDQGLQFLIQYYNGEERAKGNILERFSAQQFPDLHSELNLSSLELGDSALYFCASSVSRGGTEAFFGQGTRLTVV.

The CDR3 sequence is CASSVPRGQNYGYTF. The DNA of the CDR3 is TGTGCCAGCAGTGTACCGAGGGGGCAGAACTATGGCTACACCTTC. The chain combines TRBV6-1 with TRBJ1-2; 7 positions agree with TRBD1. Trimming removed 4 bases from V and 2 bases from J; junction bases left unmatched: 7. This CDR3 has 15 residues. Germline loops: CDR1 MNHNS, CDR2 SASEGT.

This clone came up a few times. The V and J genes are TRBV6-5 and TRBJ1-1, with 9 bases identical to TRBD1. V was clipped by 2 bases and J by 5 bases; unmatched bases: 3. This CDR3 has 14 amino acids. The germline CDR1 and CDR2 sequences are MNHEY and SVGAGI. The CDR3 nucleotides read TGTGCCAGCAGTTACAGGACAGGGGCTACTGAAGCTTTCTTT. This sequence encodes CASSYRTGATEAFF.

The chain couples TRBV4-2 to TRBJ2-3; 8 positions match TRBD2. Germline V lookup: CDR1 LGHNA, CDR2 YNFKEQ. The CDR3 covers 16 residues. Losses at the gene ends were 0 bases for V and 4 bases for J; bases not matched to a gene: 6. This chain's CDR3 is CASSQEREGRADTQYF. The DNA for the CDR3 is TGTGCCAGCAGCCAAGAACGGGAGGGCCGGGCAGATACGCAGTATTTT.

The CDR3 DNA sequence: TGTGCCAGCAGTGAAGACACGAAACAAGGGGGATACATTCAGTACTTC. Translation: CASSEDTKQGGYIQYF. The V and J genes are TRBV2 and TRBJ2-4; D possibly corresponds to TRBD1 (6 bases). The germline gives CDR1 SNHLY, CDR2 FYNNEI. This CDR3 is 16 amino acids long. V dropped 1 base and J dropped 8 bases, with 18 bases sitting between them.

This clone was recorded a few times. The rearrangement links TRBV18 to TRBJ1-1; no firm D call. The CDR3 is 15 amino acids. Deletions cut 4 bases from V and 4 bases from J, with 16 bases between. Per the germline V gene, CDR1 is KGHSH and CDR2 is LQKENI. Written as DNA, the CDR3 is TGTGCCAGCTCACTGGGGAGGGCGCCGGGCACTGAAGCTTTCTTT. Protein: CASSLGRAPGTEAFF.

The sample holds one count of this clone. This chain uses TRBV2 with TRBJ2-5, with 10 bases matching TRBD2. The V segment lost 3 bases and the J segment 0 bases; nucleotides outside the gene matches: 13. Germline loops: CDR1 SNHLY, CDR2 FYNNEI. CDR3 length equals 19 residues. CDR3: CASSDGSLRAGGHQETQYF. As DNA, the CDR3 is TGTGCCAGCAGTGACGGCAGCTTAAGAGCGGGGGGGCACCAAGAGACCCAGTACTTC.

The rearrangement uses TRBV5-1 and TRBJ1-1; D is unclear. CDR1 is SGHRS, CDR2 YFSETQ, per germline. The CDR3 sequence is 13 residues long. V was trimmed by 2 bases and J by 8 bases, leaving 13 bases between them. The CDR3 DNA reads as TGCGCCAGCAGCTTAGAGAGGGTCAAGGAAGCTTTCTTT. As protein: CASSLERVKEAFF.

A word on this clone: An end of the junction does not agree with germline; a read error may underlie this. This chain joins TRBV7-7 and TRBJ2-1; TRBD2 agrees at 12 bases. The CDR3 runs to 16 residues. Germline assignment: CDR1 SSHAT and CDR2 FNYEAQ (reference sequence). The CDR3 DNA is TGTGCTAGCAGCTCCGGACTAGCGGGGTCGGGCAATGAGCAGTTCTTC. Its protein product is CASSSGLAGSGNEQFF.

V and J are TRBV28 and TRBJ2-7; the D is unclear. This CDR3 is built from 11 residues. V was trimmed by 5 bases and J by 2 bases, leaving 4 bases between them. Germline V lookup: CDR1 MDHEN, CDR2 SYDVKM. CDR3 bases: TGTGCCAGCAGTCCTCCCTACGAGCAGTACTTC. This translates into CASSPPYEQYF.

The chain has TRBV15 and TRBJ2-6, with 7 bases lining up with TRBD1. CDR3 length: 19 amino acids. Per the germline V gene, CDR1 is LNHNV and CDR2 is YYDKDF (reference sequence). V trimming: 0 bases; J trimming: 2 bases; junction bases outside the gene matches: 10. The DNA of the CDR3 is TGTGCCACCAGCAGAGATCATGCAGGGGGTCTACCTGGGGCCAACGTCCTGACTTTC. Translated: CATSRDHAGGLPGANVLTF. The whole variable domain, filled in from reference TRBV15 and TRBJ2-6, reads DAMVIQNPRYQVTQFGKPVTLSCSQTLNHNVMYWYQQKSSQAPKLLFHYYDKDFNNEADTPDNFQSRRPNTSFCFLDIRSPGLGDTAMYLCATSRDHAGGLPGANVLTFGAGSRLTVL.

V and J are TRBV7-2 and TRBJ1-2; TRBD1 agrees at 7 bases. J lost 10 bases, V lost 5 bases, and 16 bases had no gene match. The CDR3 has 15 amino acids. Germline CDR1 reads SGHTA; CDR2 reads FQGNSA. CDR3 protein: CASSPTPGQPCDYTF. DNA of the CDR3: TGTGCCAGCAGCCCTACGCCGGGACAGCCGTGCGACTACACCTTC.

This clone turned up a few times. The chain couples TRBV29-1 to TRBJ1-1; TRBD1 matches at 9 bases. Germline-derived CDR1 and CDR2 are SQVTM and ANQGSEA. Trimming removed 6 bases from V and 4 bases from J; junction bases left unmatched: 9. The CDR3 runs to 14 residues. Here the CDR3 reads CSVNTGTGITEAFF. The DNA of the CDR3 is TGCAGCGTGAATACCGGGACAGGGATCACTGAAGCTTTCTTT.

This chain connects TRBV6-1 to TRBJ2-5; the D gene is possibly TRBD2 (7 bases). This CDR3 spans 15 amino acids. Trimming shortened V by 0 bases and J by 5 bases, and 13 bases separated the two germline ends. Germline loops: CDR1 MNHNS, CDR2 SASEGT. CDR3 in DNA: TGTGCCAGCAGTGAAGCGGGGGGGCCTTCGGAGACCCAGTACTTC. Protein product: CASSEAGGPSETQYF.

The V call is TRBV9, the J call TRBJ1-2, with D perhaps TRBD1 (5 bases). Trimming stripped 0 bases from V and 1 base from J, with 13 bases between. This CDR3 contains 16 residues. Germline V gene data show CDR1 as SGDLS and CDR2 as YYNGEE. In nucleotides, the CDR3 is TGTGCCAGCAGCGTAGAACCAGGGTACAGTAACTATGGCTACACCTTC. Translation: CASSVEPGYSNYGYTF.

This clone came up a few times. The chain is built from TRBV6-6 and TRBJ1-1, with D unclear. The V end lost 10 bases, the J end lost 4 bases, and 7 bases lay between the germline ends. Germline-derived CDR1 and CDR2 are MNHNY and SVGAGI (reference sequence). The length of the CDR3 is 10 residues. The CDR3 protein is CATAVTEAFF. In nucleotides, the CDR3 is TGTGCCACGGCGGTCACTGAAGCTTTCTTT.

The chain carries TRBV6-5 and TRBJ2-7; 8 bases are shared with TRBD1. The CDR3 is 14 residues long. Germline trimming cut 4 bases from V and 1 base from J; bases unmatched to any gene: 3. Germline CDR1 is MNHEY and CDR2 is SVGAGI. DNA for the CDR3: TGTGCCAGCAGTTCCCGGACAGGGTCCTACGAGCAGTACTTC. As protein: CASSSRTGSYEQYF.

This clone was picked up a small number of times. For the CDR3, the DNA is TGTGCCAGCAGCTTGGACCGACAGGGGTCCTATGGCTACACCTTC. Amino acids: CASSLDRQGSYGYTF. This chain links TRBV5-4 with TRBJ1-2; 8 nucleotides line up with TRBD1. The J segment lost 4 bases and the V segment lost 0 bases, leaving 5 bases of the junction unmatched. The CDR3 extends over 15 amino acids. Germline assignment: CDR1 SGHNT and CDR2 YYREEE (reference sequence). Based on the CDR3 plus reference TRBV5-4 and TRBJ1-2, the full variable domain is ETGVTQSPTHLIKTRGQQVTLRCSSQSGHNTVSWYQQALGQGPQFIFQYYREEENGRGNFPPRFSGLQFPNYSSELNVNALELDDSALYLCASSLDRQGSYGYTFGSGTRLTVV.

The V call is TRBV19, the J call TRBJ2-3; 12 nucleotides match TRBD2. Germline V gene lookup returns CDR1 LNHDA and CDR2 SQIVND (reference sequence). This CDR3 has 17 residues. The trim removed 2 bases at V and 3 bases at J, leaving 6 bases unmatched. The CDR3 loop is CASSITSGRIGTDTQYF. CDR3 DNA: TGTGCCAGTAGTATAACTAGCGGGAGGATTGGAACAGATACGCAGTATTTT.

The chain recombines TRBV9 with TRBJ2-3, with D uncertain. CDR1 is SGDLS, CDR2 YYNGEE, per germline. V dropped 3 bases and J dropped 2 bases, with 4 bases sitting between them. The CDR3 spans 12 residues. The CDR3 reads CASSANTDTQYF. CDR3 in DNA: TGTGCCAGCAGCGCTAACACAGATACGCAGTATTTT.